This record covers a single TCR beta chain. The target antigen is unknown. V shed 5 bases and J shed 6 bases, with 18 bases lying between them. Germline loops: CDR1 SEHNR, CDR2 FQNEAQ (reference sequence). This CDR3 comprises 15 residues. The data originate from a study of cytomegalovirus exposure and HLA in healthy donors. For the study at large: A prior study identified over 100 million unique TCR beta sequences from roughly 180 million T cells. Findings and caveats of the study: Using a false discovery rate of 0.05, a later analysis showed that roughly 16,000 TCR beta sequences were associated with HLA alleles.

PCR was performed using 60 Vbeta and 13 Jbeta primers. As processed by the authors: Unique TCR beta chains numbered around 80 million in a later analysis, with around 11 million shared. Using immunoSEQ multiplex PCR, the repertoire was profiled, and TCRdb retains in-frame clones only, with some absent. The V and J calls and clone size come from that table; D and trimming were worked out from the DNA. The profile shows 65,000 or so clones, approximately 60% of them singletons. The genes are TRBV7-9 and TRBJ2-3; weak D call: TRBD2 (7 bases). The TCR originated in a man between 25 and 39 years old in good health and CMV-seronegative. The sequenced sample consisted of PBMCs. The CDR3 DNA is TGTGCCAGCAGCGTAATGGGGGGGCCAGGGGATACGCAGTATTTT. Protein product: CASSVMGGPGDTQYF.